This T cell receptor beta chain was captured in a study of blood T cells in healthy people across ages. Points from the study as a whole: Shifts in expanded clonotypes may have been confounded by donor CMV status, which was unknown.

This CDR3 is 16 amino acids long. Trimming took 2 bases from V and 3 from J; bases not matched to a gene: 5. The germline V gene encodes CDR1 SGHDN and CDR2 FVKESK. Peripheral blood was drawn, approximately 9.7 milliliters per donor. Remarks on this clonotype: Its specificity is unknown.

Combining a sample-barcoded 5' primer with a J-beta primer mix, a second PCR ran for roughly 6 to 11 cycles. Researchers report that a template-switch adaptor with 12 random nucleotides tagged each cDNA molecule. TCRdb ran MiXCR on the 5' RACE reads and lists one entry per CDR3 protein. The table shows about 1.8 million distinct CDR3 sequences, with approximately 50% occurring only once. The sample taken for sequencing was blood. The chain links TRBV14 to TRBJ2-1, with 9 bases that match TRBD1. This clonotype was sampled from a middle-aged woman in good health. Here the CDR3 reads CASSQRTGANYNEQFF. CDR3 DNA sequence: TGTGCCAGCAGCCAAAGGACAGGGGCGAACTACAATGAGCAGTTCTTC.